This T cell receptor (beta chain) was recovered during a study of blood T cell repertoires in COVID-19. In the study overall: The origin of the acute and convalescent COVID-19 samples was the United States, Italy and Spain. Sources were T cells, B-cell-depleted T cells, or PBMCs; the material itself was cDNA or gDNA.

In the original workflow: Reference gene primer amplification in the assay estimated nucleated cell counts. Produced via immunoSEQ multiplex PCR; TCRdb's table is partial and in-frame only. For V, J and clone size, that table is used; D and trimming come from the DNA. The sample carries tens of thousands of clones, around 82% recorded once. V gave up 0 bases and J gave up 3 bases; unmatched junction bases: 5. Looked up from germline, CDR1 is SGHRS and CDR2 is YFSETQ. There are 15 residues in the CDR3. The TCR originated in an elderly man with active COVID-19. The sample was peripheral blood. This chain links TRBV5-1 with TRBJ2-7; TRBD2 matches 8 bases. CDR3 residues: CASSLGGLGGYEQYF. The DNA for the CDR3 is TGCGCCAGCAGCTTGGGGGGACTAGGCGGCTACGAGCAGTACTTC.